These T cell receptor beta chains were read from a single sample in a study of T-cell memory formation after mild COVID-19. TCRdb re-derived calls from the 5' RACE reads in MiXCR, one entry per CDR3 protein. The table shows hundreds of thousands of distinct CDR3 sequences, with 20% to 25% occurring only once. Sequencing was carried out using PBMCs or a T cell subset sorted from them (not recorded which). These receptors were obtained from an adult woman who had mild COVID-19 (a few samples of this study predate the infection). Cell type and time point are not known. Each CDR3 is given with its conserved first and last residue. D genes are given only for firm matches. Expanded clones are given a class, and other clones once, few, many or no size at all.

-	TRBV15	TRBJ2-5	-	CATSRGGQKETQYF	TGTGCCACCAGCAGAGGGGGACAAAAAGAGACCCAGTACTTC
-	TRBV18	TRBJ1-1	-	CASSPRQDTEAFF	TGTGCCAGCTCACCGCGCCAGGACACTGAAGCTTTCTTT
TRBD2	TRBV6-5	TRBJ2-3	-	CASSYSGSLAGPDTQYF	TGTGCCAGCAGTTACTCGGGAAGTCTAGCGGGCCCGGATACGCAGTATTTT
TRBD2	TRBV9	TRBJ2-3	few	CASSQLAGRGTDTQYF	TGTGCCAGCAGCCAACTAGCGGGCAGGGGCACAGATACGCAGTATTTT
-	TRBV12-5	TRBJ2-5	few	CASGLVEETQYF	TGTGCTAGTGGTTTGGTAGAGGAGACCCAGTACTTC
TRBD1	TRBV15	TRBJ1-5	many	CATSRVSVGQGLYSNQPQHF	TGTGCCACCAGCAGAGTAAGCGTAGGACAGGGACTTTATAGCAATCAGCCCCAGCATTTT
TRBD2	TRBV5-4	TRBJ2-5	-	CASSLRTSGRLETQYF	TGTGCCAGCAGCTTACGGACTAGCGGCCGCCTAGAGACCCAGTACTTC
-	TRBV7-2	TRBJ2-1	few	CASSLQTRPGLF	TGTGCCAGCAGCTTACAGACGAGACCAGGGCTCTTC
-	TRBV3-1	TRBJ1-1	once	CASSPPSRITEAFF	TGTGCCAGCAGCCCCCCCTCAAGGATAACTGAAGCTTTCTTT
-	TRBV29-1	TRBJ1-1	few	CSNERDTNTEAFF	TGCAGCAATGAACGAGACACGAACACTGAAGCTTTCTTT
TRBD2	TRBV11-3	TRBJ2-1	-	CASSLDGRLVIRREFHNEQFF	TGTGCCAGCAGCTTAGATGGGCGGTTGGTAATTAGGCGGGAGTTTCACAATGAGCAGTTCTTC
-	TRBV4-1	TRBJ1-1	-	CASSPRWTENTEAFF	TGCGCCAGCAGCCCCCGTTGGACAGAAAACACTGAAGCTTTCTTT
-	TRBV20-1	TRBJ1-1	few	CSARTPQGNTEAFF	TGCAGTGCTAGAACCCCCCAGGGGAACACTGAAGCTTTCTTT
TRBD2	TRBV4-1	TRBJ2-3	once	CASSQVPLAGGDTQYF	TGCGCCAGCAGCCAAGTGCCACTAGCGGGGGGCGATACGCAGTATTTT
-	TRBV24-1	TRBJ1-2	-	CATSDLRATNYGYTF	TGTGCCACCAGTGATTTAAGGGCTACTAACTATGGCTACACCTTC
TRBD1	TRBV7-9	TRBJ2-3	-	CASSYGMGQGWGTDTQYF	TGTGCCAGCAGCTACGGGATGGGACAGGGATGGGGCACAGATACGCAGTATTTT
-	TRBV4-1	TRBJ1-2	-	CASSVPGAVYGYTF	TGCGCCAGCAGCGTACCAGGGGCGGTATATGGCTACACCTTC